This TCR beta chain was sequenced during a study of T cells expressing NK-cell markers. About the study: One of eight sequenced donors was HCMV-seronegative; the other seven were seropositive. Findings of the study overall: As a fraction of CD8+ T cells, dominant NKG2C+ clonotypes reached about 1.0-7.5% in over 5 donors.

With the 5' RACE reads reprocessed, TCRdb shows one record per CDR3 protein and no DNA. Its table lists about 170,000 distinct CDR3 sequences. On this clonotype itself: Its antigen is still unknown.

The CDR3 runs to 15 residues. CDR1 and CDR2 (germline): SGHAT, FQNNGV. This TCR derives from a man aged 18-75 years in good health. The chain has TRBV11-2 and TRBJ2-7. Sequencing input: blood T cells: a sorted CD56 or NKG2C T cell subset, CD4+ or CD8+ T cells, or bulk PBMC T cells (not recorded which). This CDR3 reads CASSSVMADTYEQYF.